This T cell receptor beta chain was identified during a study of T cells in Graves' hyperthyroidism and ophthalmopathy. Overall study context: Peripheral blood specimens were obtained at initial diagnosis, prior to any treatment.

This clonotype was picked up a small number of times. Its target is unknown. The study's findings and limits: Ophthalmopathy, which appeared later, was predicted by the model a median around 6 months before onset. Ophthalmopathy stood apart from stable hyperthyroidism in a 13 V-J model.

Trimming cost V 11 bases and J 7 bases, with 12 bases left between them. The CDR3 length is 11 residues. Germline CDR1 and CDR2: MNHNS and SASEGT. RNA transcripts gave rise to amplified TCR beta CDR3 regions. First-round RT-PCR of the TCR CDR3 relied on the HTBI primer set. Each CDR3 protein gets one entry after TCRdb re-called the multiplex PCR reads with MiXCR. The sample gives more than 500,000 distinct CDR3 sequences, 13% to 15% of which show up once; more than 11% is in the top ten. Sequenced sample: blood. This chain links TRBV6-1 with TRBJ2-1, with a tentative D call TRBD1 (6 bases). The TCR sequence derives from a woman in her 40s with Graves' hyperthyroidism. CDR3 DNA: TGTGCCTGCCTTAGGGGGAATGAGCAGTTCTTC. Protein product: CACLRGNEQFF.